This T cell receptor (beta chain) was sequenced during a study of T-cell memory formation after mild COVID-19. Study-wide results and limits: A second wave expanding day 15 to 37 was CD4+-biased; contracting clones were balanced. Among contracting clones, CD4+ were mainly CM/EM and CD8+ enriched in EMRA. Some clones that responded were present in memory (sampled pre-infection), which suggests cross-reactive memory joined.

Regarding this clonotype: Its antigen is undetermined.

The V gene's germline CDR1 is SGHDN and CDR2 FVKESK. The CDR3 sequence is 13 residues long. V was trimmed by 6 bases and J by 2 bases, leaving 11 bases between them. 5'RACE primed at constant segments yielded TCR alpha and TCR beta cDNA libraries bearing sample barcodes and UMIs. From the 5' RACE reads, TCRdb called clonotypes with MiXCR, one entry per CDR3 protein. The sample lists a few hundred thousand distinct CDR3 sequences, roughly a fifth occurring once. V is TRBV14 and J is TRBJ2-7, with D unresolved. The clonotype originates from an adult woman who had mild COVID-19 (a few samples of this study predate the infection). Cell type and time point are not known. Sequencing input: PBMCs or a T cell subset sorted from them (not recorded which). CDR3 bases: TGTGCCAGCAGTCCTCGACTGACCTACGAGCAGTACTTC. Translated: CASSPRLTYEQYF.